This TCR beta chain was captured in a study of blood T cells in healthy people across ages. Across the whole study: With template switching, about one barcoded beta molecule was captured per two T cells. Study results and limitations: Age advanced and TCR beta diversity per million T cells fell, roughly linearly. A greater number of naive CD4+ cells and higher diversity distinguished long-lived donors from aged donors. Possibly confounding the expanded clonotype changes was the fact that donor CMV status was unknown.

This clonotype came up a few times. Antigen unknown. For the second PCR, which ran for about 6 to 11 cycles, a sample-barcoded 5' primer and a J-beta primer mix were used. TCRdb independently ran MiXCR on the 5' RACE reads; one entry per CDR3 protein. Of roughly 1.5 million distinct CDR3 sequences listed, around 40% are singletons. CDR3 length: 16 amino acids. V shed 0 bases, J shed 8 bases, and the junction held 7 bases outside the gene matches. CDR1 LGHNA and CDR2 YSLEER come from the germline V gene. This TCR was recovered from a young woman in good health. This rearrangement joins TRBV4-3 to TRBJ2-1; 10 bases agree with TRBD1. Sequencing used blood. CDR3 sequence: CASSQDGGQGFDEQFF. The DNA of the CDR3 is TGCGCCAGCAGCCAAGATGGGGGACAGGGGTTCGATGAGCAGTTCTTC.